Sequencing of this T cell receptor (beta chain) was carried out in a study of blood T cell repertoires in COVID-19. CDR1 is SGHRS, CDR2 YFSETQ, per germline. The V end lost 2 bases, the J end lost 3 bases, and 12 bases lay between the germline ends. CDR3 length: 14 amino acids. The method was immunoSEQ multiplex PCR; TCRdb's version includes in-frame clones alone and lacks a portion of them. The repertoire holds 110,000 or so clones, with 70% to 85% as singletons. The sample was peripheral blood. The receptor was isolated from a man aged 45 to 65 with acute or convalescent COVID-19. This chain uses TRBV5-1 with TRBJ2-7, with D tentatively TRBD2 (5 bases). CDR3 loop: CASSFTGWFYEQYF. The CDR3 DNA follows: TGCGCCAGCAGCTTTACGGGGTGGTTCTACGAGCAGTACTTC.